Listed here are 24 T cell receptor beta chains from one sample, sequenced in a study of low-dose radiotherapy and immunotherapy resistance in tumors. Alpha- and beta-chain coverage of first-strand cDNA came from TRAV- and TRBV-specific primers. For amplifying TCRs, the PCR ran for about 22 cycles with Phusion, which was used together with a constant-region primer and the adapter on the V primers. TCRdb re-called the reads through MiXCR, storing one row per CDR3 protein. The repertoire has under 90,000 distinct CDR3 sequences, 31% of them found once; the top ten carry roughly 10%. Time point noted: before trial treatment. This sample comprised PBMCs, obtained before treatment. Every receptor here comes from a female donor with ovarian cancer.

There are many counts of this clonotype. The chain employs TRBV11-1 and TRBJ2-7; 10 bases map to TRBD1. Germline V gene sequence: CDR1 SGHAT, CDR2 FQDESV (reference sequence). The V and J ends lost 5 bases and 0 bases, in that order; junction bases with no gene match: 4. The CDR3 length is 15 residues. This chain's CDR3 is CASSPDRGHSYEQYF. CDR3 nucleotides: TGTGCCAGCAGCCCCGACAGGGGGCACTCCTACGAGCAGTACTTC.

This clonotype was found many times. V gene TRBV29-1 combines with J gene TRBJ2-1; unclear D gene. Germline CDR1 and CDR2: SQVTM and ANQGSEA. V dropped 7 bases and J dropped 2 bases, with 9 bases sitting between them. CDR3 length: 12 amino acids. The CDR3 here is CSALLPYNEQFF. CDR3 nucleotide sequence: TGCAGCGCCCTTCTCCCCTACAATGAGCAGTTCTTC.

V is TRBV29-1 and J is TRBJ2-2; D gene ambiguous. Germline CDR1 SQVTM, CDR2 ANQGSEA. Trimming left V 5 bases short and J 0 bases short, with 4 bases between. This CDR3 spans 12 amino acids. The CDR3 sequence: CSVRSNTGELFF. DNA of the CDR3: TGCAGCGTTCGATCGAACACCGGGGAGCTGTTTTTT.

This clonotype was detected many times. This chain joins TRBV5-5 and TRBJ1-2, with no clear D. Germline CDR1 and CDR2: SGHKS and YYEKEE (reference sequence). Trimming cost V 4 bases and J 10 bases, with 20 bases left between them. This CDR3 comprises 14 residues. The CDR3 nucleotides read TGTGCCAGCAGCGCCAGAGAGCCAGGAGGGCCCTACACCTTC. It codes for CASSAREPGGPYTF.

Ten or more counts support this clonotype. A much more abundant neighbour one base away suggests this may be a read error. The chain combines TRBV6-2 or TRBV6-3 with TRBJ2-7, with D perhaps being TRBD1 or TRBD2 (5 bases each). Trimming removed 8 bases at V and 6 bases at J, with 17 bases between. The CDR3 has 13 residues. Germline V gene data show CDR1 as MNHEY and CDR2 as SVGEGT. In nucleotides, the CDR3 is TGTGCCAGCGCCGTCCGAGGGGAAGGCGAGCAGTACTTC. It is translated as CASAVRGEGEQYF.

This clonotype came up many times. The chain links TRBV29-1 to TRBJ2-7, with 9 bases identical to TRBD2. Germline V gene sequence: CDR1 SQVTM, CDR2 ANQGSEA. The CDR3 totals 14 residues. J gave up 0 bases and V 6 bases, and 6 bases lay outside the gene matches. This chain's CDR3 is CSVTLAGSSYEQYF. The CDR3 nucleotides are TGCAGCGTGACCCTAGCGGGAAGCTCCTACGAGCAGTACTTC.

This clonotype occurred many times. V gene TRBV30 combines with J gene TRBJ2-2; D gene uncertain. The CDR3 is 14 residues long. Germline lookup yields CDR1 GTSNPN and CDR2 SVGIG (reference sequence). V was trimmed by 2 bases and J by 3 bases, leaving 10 bases between them. The CDR3 spells CAWSPVVDTGELFF. CDR3 sequence (DNA): TGTGCCTGGAGTCCGGTGGTTGACACCGGGGAGCTGTTTTTT. Looking up the rest from reference TRBV30 and TRBJ2-2 gives the full variable domain: SQTIHQWPATLVQPVGSPLSLECTVEGTSNPNLYWYRQAAGRGLQLLFYSVGIGQISSEVPQNLSASRPQDRQFILSSKKLLLSDSGFYLCAWSPVVDTGELFFGEGSRLTVL.

This clonotype was seen ten or more times. The chain links TRBV10-3 to TRBJ2-1, with TRBD2 identical over 9 bases. The CDR3 sequence is 15 residues long. With 6 bases clipped from V and 5 bases from J, the junction kept 8 bases outside the gene matches. Germline V lookup: CDR1 ENHRY, CDR2 SYGVKD. The CDR3 is CAIRNGGGVDNEQFF. The CDR3 bases are TGTGCCATCAGAAACGGCGGGGGGGTCGACAATGAGCAGTTCTTC.

This clonotype has a count of ten or more. V and J are TRBV7-8 and TRBJ2-7; the match to TRBD2 covers 7 bases. From germline, CDR1 is SGHVS and CDR2 FQNEAQ. The CDR3 runs to 14 residues. After removal of 7 bases from V and 8 bases from J, the junction contained 14 bases not matched to a gene. CDR3: CASTQPQRDIKQYF. CDR3 bases: TGTGCCAGCACCCAGCCCCAGCGGGATATAAAGCAGTACTTC.

The V gene is TRBV18, the J gene TRBJ1-1; a weak D match, TRBD1 (6 bases). This CDR3 comprises 14 residues. The ends were cut back, 2 bases at V and 3 bases at J, with 10 bases in the middle. Germline loops: CDR1 KGHSH, CDR2 LQKENI. DNA for the CDR3: TGTGCCAGCTCACCAGGCCAGGGGCACACTGAAGCTTTCTTT. It is translated as CASSPGQGHTEAFF.

The V gene is TRBV28, the J gene TRBJ2-7, with TRBD1 as a possible D gene (5 bases). The CDR3 extends over 17 amino acids. V gave up 2 bases and J gave up 0 bases, with 17 bases separating them. Germline loops: CDR1 MDHEN, CDR2 SYDVKM. CDR3 nucleotide sequence: TGTGCCAGCAGTTTAATGACAGCTCACGGTATCTCCTACGAGCAGTACTTC. It is translated as CASSLMTAHGISYEQYF.

The chain employs TRBV5-4 and TRBJ2-5, with 10 bases matching TRBD2. Germline loops: CDR1 SGHNT, CDR2 YYREEE (reference sequence). J gave up 5 bases and V 2 bases, and 6 bases lay outside the gene matches. There are 15 residues in the CDR3. DNA for the CDR3: TGTGCCAGCAGCTTTAGCGGGAGGAGGGGTGAGACCCAGTACTTC. This codes for CASSFSGRRGETQYF.

Ten or more counts support this clonotype. The chain carries TRBV5-1 and TRBJ2-3; perhaps TRBD2 as D (6 bases). CDR3 size: 12 residues. V was shortened by 3 bases and J by 8 bases, with 10 bases between the two germline ends. CDR1 is SGHRS, CDR2 YFSETQ, per germline. CDR3 amino acids: CASSSVEGTQYF. DNA for the CDR3: TGCGCCAGCAGCTCCGTGGAGGGTACGCAGTATTTT.

The genes are TRBV5-4 and TRBJ2-5; no definite D call. The CDR3 spans 14 residues. The germline V gene has CDR1 SGHNT and CDR2 YYREEE (reference sequence). V was trimmed by 0 bases and J by 4 bases, leaving 10 bases between them. The CDR3 here is CASSLARAAETQYF. CDR3 sequence (DNA): TGTGCCAGCAGCTTGGCCCGGGCAGCAGAGACCCAGTACTTC.

In regard to this clonotype: A far larger clone differs by one base, so this is likely a read error. This CDR3 is CASSHQGNYQPQHF. As DNA, the CDR3 is TGTGCCAGCAGCCATCAGGGAAACTATCAGCCCCAGCATTTT. The chain has TRBV13 and TRBJ1-5; possibly TRBD1 for D (5 bases). Deletions cut 5 bases from V and 5 bases from J, with 13 bases between. The germline V gene has CDR1 PRHDT and CDR2 FYEKMQ (reference sequence). The CDR3 covers 14 residues.

J is TRBJ2-7 and V is TRBV15, with D hard to call. Trimming took 1 base from V and 0 from J, leaving 4 bases between them. CDR3 size: 13 residues. Looked up from germline, CDR1 is LNHNV and CDR2 is YYDKDF (reference sequence). The CDR3 DNA follows: TGTGCCACCAGCAGAGCGCCCTCCTACGAGCAGTACTTC. Its protein is CATSRAPSYEQYF.

The sample holds many counts of this clonotype. This rearrangement joins TRBV29-1 to TRBJ2-7, with TRBD1 as a possible D gene (5 bases). The CDR3 has 14 amino acids. Per germline, CDR1 SQVTM and CDR2 ANQGSEA. V gave up 7 bases and J gave up 0 bases, with 16 bases separating them. The CDR3 DNA follows: TGCAGCGACGCCCTTCCCAGGGACTCCTACGAGCAGTACTTC. It translates to CSDALPRDSYEQYF.

At least ten counts were recorded for this clonotype. J is TRBJ2-7 and V is TRBV6-1; tentatively, D is TRBD1 (6 bases). The CDR3 runs 16 residues. Germline values: CDR1 MNHNS, CDR2 SASEGT. The germline V and J ends were trimmed by 2 bases and 6 bases, with 20 bases remaining between them. CDR3 coding DNA: TGTGCCAGCAGTGAATGGGTGGGGACAACGAGCTCCGAGCAGTACTTC. Its protein product is CASSEWVGTTSSEQYF.

This clonotype was counted at least ten times. The V call is TRBV14, the J call TRBJ2-7; unclear D gene. The CDR3 is made up of 13 amino acids. The V end was cut by 3 bases, the J end by 3 bases, with 9 bases between. Germline V gene sequence: CDR1 SGHDN, CDR2 FVKESK. The CDR3 protein is CASSHPTVYEQYF. The DNA of the CDR3 is TGTGCCAGCAGCCATCCGACGGTCTACGAGCAGTACTTC.

This clonotype has ten or more counts. The chain employs TRBV28 and TRBJ1-1; D call uncertain. Trimming pared 2 bases from V and 1 base from J, leaving 8 bases between. Germline CDR1 MDHEN, CDR2 SYDVKM. CDR3 length: 14 amino acids. The CDR3 DNA reads TGTGCCAGCAGTTTAATCACGAGGAACACTGAAGCTTTCTTT. Residues: CASSLITRNTEAFF.

This chain links TRBV4-3 with TRBJ1-2, with TRBD1 matching over 7 bases. Germline loops: CDR1 LGHNA, CDR2 YSLEER. CDR3 size: 13 residues. The trim removed 4 bases at V and 6 bases at J, leaving 5 bases unmatched. CDR3 loop: CASSPWTGDGYTF. The CDR3 nucleotides are TGCGCCAGCAGCCCCTGGACAGGAGATGGCTACACCTTC.

The table lists this clonotype with a count of one. The gene calls are TRBV7-2 and TRBJ2-2; tentatively, D is TRBD1 or TRBD2 (6 bases each). The germline gives CDR1 SGHTA, CDR2 FQGNSA. The CDR3 has 15 residues. V was pared by 6 bases and J by 6 bases, with 17 bases between. CDR3 region: CASSYAGQMSGELFF. The CDR3 DNA sequence: TGTGCCAGCAGTTATGCGGGACAAATGTCCGGGGAGCTGTTTTTT.

This clonotype was recorded at least ten times. This rearrangement joins TRBV12-3 or TRBV12-4 to TRBJ2-1; D gene unclear. This CDR3 spans 16 amino acids. Trimming shortened V by 3 bases and J by 9 bases, and 21 bases separated the two germline ends. For the CDR3, the DNA is TGTGCCAGCAGTTTCGTTAGCCCGAACCGTGGCAGTGAGCAGTTCTTC. It encodes CASSFVSPNRGSEQFF.

This clonotype showed up many times. This sequence joins TRBV20-1 and TRBJ2-5; a possible D gene is TRBD2 (6 bases). With 1 base removed from V and 3 bases from J, the gap between germline ends came to 12 bases. CDR3 length equals 14 residues. Germline values: CDR1 DFQATT, CDR2 SNEGSKA (reference sequence). CDR3 sequence reads: CSARAPWGEETQYF. The CDR3 DNA reads TGCAGTGCTAGAGCCCCTTGGGGGGAAGAGACCCAGTACTTC.